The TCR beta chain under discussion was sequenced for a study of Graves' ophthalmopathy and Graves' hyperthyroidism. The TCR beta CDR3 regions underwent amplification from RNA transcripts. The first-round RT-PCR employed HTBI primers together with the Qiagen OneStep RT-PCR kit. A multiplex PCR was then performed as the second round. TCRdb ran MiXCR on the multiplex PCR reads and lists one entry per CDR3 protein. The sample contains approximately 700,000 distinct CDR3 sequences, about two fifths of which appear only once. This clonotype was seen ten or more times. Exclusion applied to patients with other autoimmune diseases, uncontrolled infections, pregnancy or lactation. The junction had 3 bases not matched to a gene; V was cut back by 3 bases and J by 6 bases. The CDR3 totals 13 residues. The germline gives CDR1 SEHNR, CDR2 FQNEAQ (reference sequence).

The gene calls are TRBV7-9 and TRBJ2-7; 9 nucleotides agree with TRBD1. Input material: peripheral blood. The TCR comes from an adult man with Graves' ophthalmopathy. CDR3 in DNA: TGTGCCAGCAGCTTGGACAGGGGACCCGAGCAGTACTTC. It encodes CASSLDRGPEQYF.